These 5 T cell receptor beta chains were all obtained from the same sample, sequenced in a study of identical twins. Each CDR3 protein gets one entry after TCRdb re-called the 5' RACE reads with MiXCR. Of approximately 500,000 distinct CDR3 sequences in the sample, 20% to 25% were seen once. These data were likewise used in another study, on T cells expressing NK-cell markers.

Specimen: CD4+ T cells sorted from blood. These receptors were obtained from a woman aged 18-35 years in good health.

Here the CDR3 DNA reads TGTGCCAGCATGAGGACGGGATCAGATACGCAGTATTTT. Residues: CASMRTGSDTQYF. V gene TRBV6-1 combines with J gene TRBJ2-3; maybe TRBD2 (5 bases). Germline CDR1 reads MNHNS; CDR2 reads SASEGT. This CDR3 is built from 13 residues. Between the trimmed V and J ends, which lost 7 bases and 4 bases, there was a span of 12 bases.

This clonotype was counted between two and nine times. This rearrangement joins TRBV20-1 to TRBJ2-3; 8 bases are shared with TRBD2. CDR3 length equals 13 residues. V dropped 6 bases and J dropped 2; count of bases not matched to a gene: 4. CDR1 DFQATT and CDR2 SNEGSKA come from the germline V gene (reference sequence). The CDR3 here is CSALAGLTDTQYF. The DNA for the CDR3 is TGCAGTGCCTTAGCGGGACTCACAGATACGCAGTATTTT.

V gene TRBV5-6 combines with J gene TRBJ1-3; no clear D gene. V lost 0 bases, J lost 4 bases, and 5 bases lay in between. Germline V gene lookup returns CDR1 SGHDT and CDR2 YYEEEE. This CDR3 region has 13 residues. CDR3 region: CASSLVQGNTIYF. In DNA, the CDR3 is TGTGCCAGCAGCTTGGTTCAAGGAAACACCATATATTTT.

The rearrangement joins TRBV5-1 to TRBJ2-2, with D hard to call. The CDR3 consists of 14 residues. Trimming pared 2 bases from V and 7 bases from J, leaving 12 bases between. Germline V lookup: CDR1 SGHRS, CDR2 YFSETQ. The CDR3 reads CASSLTRMYGELFF. The DNA for the CDR3 is TGCGCCAGCAGCTTAACAAGAATGTACGGGGAGCTGTTTTTT.

This clonotype was seen more than once but under ten times. The V and J genes are TRBV29-1 and TRBJ2-5; TRBD2 agrees at 9 bases. There are 15 residues in the CDR3. Trimming cost V 4 bases and J 4 bases; bases outside gene matches: 10. Germline loops: CDR1 SQVTM, CDR2 ANQGSEA. CDR3 loop: CSVGGASGKGETQYF. The CDR3, as DNA: TGCAGCGTTGGGGGAGCTAGCGGGAAGGGAGAGACCCAGTACTTC.